Below, 25 T cell receptor beta chains from the same sample are listed, as sequenced in a study of blood T cell repertoires in COVID-19. Assay used: immunoSEQ multiplex PCR; TCRdb lists only in-frame clones, some missing. The sample has tens of thousands of clones, 75% to 90% seen once; the top ten hold more than 12%. The sample comprised peripheral blood. These TCRs come from a human donor in a cohort sampled during active COVID-19.

This chain joins TRBV29-1 and TRBJ2-1, with 10 bases aligning to TRBD2. Unmatched junction bases numbered 10, after V lost 5 bases and J lost 15 bases. The CDR3 sequence is 12 residues long. CDR1 and CDR2 (germline): SQVTM, ANQGSEA. The CDR3: CSVRGLAYSRFF. The CDR3 DNA sequence: TGCAGCGTTAGGGGACTAGCGTATTCGCGGTTCTTC.

V is TRBV3-1 (or the pseudogene TRBV3-2) and J is TRBJ2-3, with 7 bases aligning to TRBD1. CDR1 and CDR2 (germline): LGHDT, YNNKEL (reference sequence). V shed 7 bases, J shed 3 bases, and the junction held 4 bases outside the gene matches. CDR3 length: 13 amino acids. The CDR3 spells CASNDRATDTQYF. DNA for the CDR3: TGTGCCAGCAATGACAGGGCGACAGATACGCAGTATTTT.

The rearrangement joins TRBV10-2 to TRBJ2-1; 10 nucleotides line up with TRBD2. The V and J ends lost 0 bases and 0 bases, in that order; junction bases with no gene match: 11. This CDR3 is built from 20 residues. Germline V gene sequence: CDR1 WSHSY, CDR2 SAAADI. DNA for the CDR3: TGCGCCAGCAGTGAGTCGAGCCTAGCGGGAGTGTCAAGCTCCTACAATGAGCAGTTCTTC. It encodes CASSESSLAGVSSSYNEQFF.

The CDR3, as DNA: TGTGCCAGCAGCTTAGCCAGGGGGCCCTACAATGAGCAGTTCTTC. As protein: CASSLARGPYNEQFF. The chain has TRBV11-2 and TRBJ2-1; 8 bases are shared with TRBD1. The CDR3 has 15 amino acids. With 1 base clipped from V and 2 bases from J, the junction kept 1 base outside the gene matches. Per germline, CDR1 SGHAT and CDR2 FQNNGV.

The chain is built from TRBV7-8 and TRBJ2-1, with TRBD2 identical over 10 bases. This CDR3 is 16 amino acids long. Germline V gives CDR1 SGHVS, CDR2 FQNEAQ. Trimming took 3 bases from V and 0 from J; bases not matched to a gene: 2. The DNA for the CDR3 is TGTGCCAGCAGCTTGGTAGCGGGAGGCTCCTACAATGAGCAGTTCTTC. This sequence encodes CASSLVAGGSYNEQFF.

The genes are TRBV11-3 and TRBJ2-1, with D tentatively TRBD2 (6 bases). The ends were cut back, 5 bases at V and 7 bases at J, with 15 bases in the middle. The CDR3 runs to 14 residues. The V gene's germline CDR1 is SGHNT and CDR2 YENEEA. The CDR3 is CASSPRLEGNEQFF. The CDR3 region has the DNA TGTGCCAGCAGCCCTCGACTAGAGGGGAATGAGCAGTTCTTC.

The chain is built from TRBV18 and TRBJ2-5, with unresolved D. This CDR3 comprises 15 residues. V lost 3 bases to trimming and J lost 2 bases, with 13 bases between them. Per the germline V gene, CDR1 is KGHSH and CDR2 is LQKENI. The DNA of the CDR3 is TGTGCCAGCTCACCCGCAGGTCCAAAGCAAGAGACCCAGTACTTC. Protein sequence: CASSPAGPKQETQYF.

As DNA, the CDR3 is TGCGCCAGCAGCTTTGGAGCCTCAGACGAGCAGTACTTC. Translated, it gives CASSFGASDEQYF. V and J are TRBV5-1 and TRBJ2-7; D is uncertain. V lost 2 bases and J 5 bases, leaving 11 bases between the germline ends. CDR3 length: 13 residues. Germline V gives CDR1 SGHRS, CDR2 YFSETQ.

The chain links TRBV9 to TRBJ2-5, with D perhaps matching TRBD1 (5 bases). The V end was cut by 3 bases, the J end by 5 bases, with 11 bases between. Germline CDR1 and CDR2: SGDLS and YYNGEE. This CDR3 spans 13 amino acids. The CDR3 loop is CASSARTWETQYF. The CDR3 DNA follows: TGTGCCAGCAGCGCAAGGACATGGGAGACCCAGTACTTC.

The chain combines TRBV9 with TRBJ2-5; 7 bases map to TRBD1. Looked up from germline, CDR1 is SGDLS and CDR2 is YYNGEE. Unmatched junction bases numbered 2, after V lost 3 bases and J lost 3 bases. CDR3 size: 13 residues. The CDR3, as DNA: TGTGCCAGCAGCGCCCAGGGGGAAGAGACCCAGTACTTC. The encoded protein is CASSAQGEETQYF.

This chain connects TRBV5-6 to TRBJ2-4; TRBD2 matches at 10 bases. This CDR3 has 14 amino acids. From germline, CDR1 is SGHDT and CDR2 YYEEEE. V was clipped by 3 bases and J by 5 bases; unmatched bases: 2. The CDR3 nucleotides are TGTGCCAGCAGCTATGGGACTAGCGAAAACATTCAGTACTTC. Protein: CASSYGTSENIQYF.

The genes are TRBV5-1 and TRBJ2-5; 8 bases map to TRBD2. The CDR3 covers 14 residues. J gave up 5 bases and V 4 bases, and 7 bases lay outside the gene matches. The germline V gene encodes CDR1 SGHRS and CDR2 YFSETQ. CDR3 coding DNA: TGCGCCAGCAGCCCCTCGGGAGGGGCTGAGACCCAGTACTTC. Its protein is CASSPSGGAETQYF.

The chain carries TRBV2 and TRBJ1-2, with no clear D. Germline loops: CDR1 SNHLY, CDR2 FYNNEI. The CDR3 has 13 amino acids. V was trimmed by 8 bases and J by 0 bases, leaving 10 bases between them. CDR3 region: CASRTQPNYGYTF. The CDR3, as DNA: TGTGCCAGCCGGACTCAACCTAACTATGGCTACACCTTC.

The genes are TRBV27 and TRBJ2-5, with TRBD1 as a possible D gene (6 bases). Germline loops: CDR1 MNHEY, CDR2 SMNVEV (reference sequence). This CDR3 is 14 amino acids long. V was cut by 4 bases and J by 1 base, with 10 bases left in between. CDR3 amino acids: CASSWDITQETQYF. Here the CDR3 DNA reads TGTGCCAGCAGTTGGGACATAACCCAAGAGACCCAGTACTTC.

The rearrangement links TRBV28 to TRBJ1-5, with 9 positions matching TRBD1. V was pared by 3 bases and J by 2 bases, with 8 bases of the junction left unmatched. From germline, CDR1 is MDHEN and CDR2 SYDVKM. CDR3 length: 17 residues. In DNA, the CDR3 is TGTGCCAGCAGTTTGGGACAGGGATATGTGGGCAATCAGCCCCAGCATTTT. It codes for CASSLGQGYVGNQPQHF.

V usage is TRBV10-3 and J usage is TRBJ2-1, with 13 bases aligning to TRBD2. The V gene end was trimmed by 6 bases and the J gene end by 9 bases; junction bases not matched to a gene: 8. Germline values: CDR1 ENHRY, CDR2 SYGVKD. The CDR3 extends over 15 amino acids. The CDR3 loop reads CAIRELAGGLTEQFF. The DNA for the CDR3 is TGTGCCATCAGAGAACTAGCGGGAGGGCTTACTGAGCAGTTCTTC.

The chain couples TRBV29-1 to TRBJ2-4, with a weak D call TRBD1 (6 bases). Looked up from germline, CDR1 is SQVTM and CDR2 is ANQGSEA. The CDR3 contains 13 residues. V gave up 6 bases and J gave up 1 base, with 10 bases separating them. The CDR3 loop is CSVRGTAKNIQYF. The CDR3, as DNA: TGCAGCGTCAGGGGCACGGCCAAAAACATTCAGTACTTC.

The chain employs TRBV11-2 and TRBJ2-7; D ambiguous. V was pared by 5 bases and J by 7 bases, with 18 bases between. Germline V CDR1 and CDR2: SGHAT, FQNNGV. The CDR3 is 14 amino acids. This CDR3 is CASSTDRGALEQYF. Here the CDR3 DNA reads TGTGCCAGCAGCACCGACCGCGGCGCCTTGGAGCAGTACTTC.

This clone was observed a handful of times. This sample also contains other DNA sequences that code for the same CDR3. This chain joins TRBV20-1 and TRBJ2-7; D call uncertain. This CDR3 has 11 amino acids. The germline V and J ends were trimmed by 1 base and 7 bases, with 8 bases remaining between them. The germline V gene encodes CDR1 DFQATT and CDR2 SNEGSKA (reference sequence). This CDR3 is CSARGLREQYF. In DNA, the CDR3 is TGCAGTGCTAGAGGTTTGAGAGAGCAGTACTTC.

The rearrangement uses TRBV5-4 and TRBJ2-2; D unclear. Germline V lookup: CDR1 SGHNT, CDR2 YYREEE (reference sequence). Trimming took off 6 bases at V and 1 base at J, with 13 bases between the two ends. The CDR3 is 15 residues long. The CDR3 DNA reads as TGTGCCAGCAATGAGTGGTCCGTGAACACCGGGGAGCTGTTTTTT. Translating gives CASNEWSVNTGELFF.

This sequence joins TRBV6-6 and TRBJ2-7, with TRBD1 identical over 7 bases. This CDR3 is 15 amino acids long. With 6 bases clipped from V and 2 bases from J, the junction kept 10 bases outside the gene matches. CDR1 and CDR2 from the germline V gene are MNHNY and SVGAGI (reference sequence). The CDR3 DNA sequence: TGTGCCAGCAGCCCCCGGACAGGAAAGACCTACGAGCAGTACTTC. Its translation: CASSPRTGKTYEQYF.

The chain links TRBV7-9 to TRBJ1-2, with D perhaps matching TRBD1 (5 bases). The CDR3 sequence is 14 residues long. V shed 0 bases and J shed 10 bases, with 15 bases lying between them. The germline V gene encodes CDR1 SEHNR and CDR2 FQNEAQ (reference sequence). CDR3 amino acids: CASSLAGAPGDYTF. The DNA for the CDR3 is TGTGCCAGCAGCTTAGCAGGGGCCCCAGGAGACTACACCTTC.

This clone was counted only a few times. This chain uses TRBV4-2 with TRBJ2-7; 7 bases map to TRBD2. The CDR3 runs to 14 residues. Germline CDR1 LGHNA, CDR2 YNFKEQ. J was trimmed by 0 bases and V by 6 bases; bases with no gene match: 5. CDR3 sequence: CASSPSGISYEQYF. The CDR3 DNA sequence: TGTGCCAGCAGTCCCAGCGGGATCTCCTACGAGCAGTACTTC.

The rearrangement uses TRBV6-5 and TRBJ1-4; the match to TRBD1 covers 7 bases. Germline V lookup: CDR1 MNHEY, CDR2 SVGAGI. This CDR3 is 14 amino acids long. Losses at the gene ends were 4 bases for V and 7 bases for J; bases not matched to a gene: 6. CDR3 in amino acids: CASSSRGKSEKLFF. For the CDR3, the DNA is TGTGCCAGCAGTTCCAGGGGGAAGAGTGAAAAACTGTTTTTT.

This chain joins TRBV18 and TRBJ1-5; 9 bases agree with TRBD1. Germline V gene data show CDR1 as KGHSH and CDR2 as LQKENI. Germline trimming cut 6 bases from V and 5 bases from J; bases unmatched to any gene: 11. The CDR3 spans 16 residues. The CDR3 bases are TGTGCCAGCTCCCCAGGGACAGGGACTATCGATCAGCCCCAGCATTTT. Translating it yields CASSPGTGTIDQPQHF.